This TCR beta chain is from a study of identifying expanded T cells in peripheral blood. Study-level findings and limits: Differentially abundant clones: about 1.2 between replicates, about 15 at approximately two weeks, 19 to 20 at four. Clone count variance between approximately 2-week samples rose with total template count.

During the collection period, no donor immune events like infections were recorded. Concerning this clone itself: Its antigen remains unknown.

Profiling relied on immunoSEQ multiplex PCR, and the TCRdb table lists in-frame clones only, not all of them. The sample yields under 150,000 clones, approximately 88% seen once. Between the trimmed V and J ends, which lost 3 bases and 7 bases, there was a span of 25 bases. CDR1 and CDR2 from the germline V gene are SQVTM and ANQGSEA. The CDR3 consists of 17 residues. The TCR comes from a person between 18 and 75 years old in good health. This chain uses TRBV29-1 with TRBJ2-1; possibly TRBD2 for D (5 bases). What was sequenced was blood. The CDR3 region is CSVEDFRTGNSDNEQFF. DNA of the CDR3: TGCAGCGTTGAGGACTTCCGGACGGGTAATTCTGATAATGAGCAGTTCTTC.